This TCR beta chain was observed in a study of CD8 T cells in Susac syndrome. Whole-study context: The sequenced Susac syndrome patients comprised roughly 6 with active disease and about eight in remission. Blood was drawn from patients with Susac syndrome. At that point, they were therapy-naive, on corticosteroids, or on intravenous immunoglobulin alone.

Germline V gene sequence: CDR1 SGHRS, CDR2 YFSETQ. CDR3 length equals 13 residues. The V gene lost 2 bases and the J gene lost 3 bases, with 8 bases spanning the gap. Roughly 0.45 to 1 ug RNA was reverse transcribed with random hexamers. MiXCR was run by TCRdb on the immunoSEQ multiplex PCR reads, yielding one entry per CDR3 protein. This sample has under 200,000 distinct CDR3 sequences, with around 94% found just once. The V gene is TRBV5-1, the J gene TRBJ1-1; no firm D call. The sequence was obtained from a human donor with Susac syndrome. Sequencing was done on a sample of CD4+ T cells from PBMCs. The DNA of the CDR3 is TGCGCCAGCAGCTTAAATTACGACACTGAAGCTTTCTTT. As protein: CASSLNYDTEAFF.